Sequencing of this T cell receptor (beta chain) was carried out in a study of post-analysis software for immune sequencing data. The wider study: The courses of disease that were included comprised relapsing-remitting, secondary progressive and progressive-relapsing multiple sclerosis.

cDNA libraries of TCR beta carried unique molecular identifiers. Input of roughly 1 to 11 million T cells yielded 500,000 to 550,000 cDNA molecules. One entry per CDR3 protein, called by TCRdb with MiXCR from the PCR reads. Among around 250,000 distinct CDR3 sequences listed, 35% to 45% were seen once. The germline CDR1 and CDR2 sequences are SGHAT and FQNNGV. The V gene lost 0 bases and the J gene lost 8 bases, with 7 bases spanning the gap. The CDR3 sequence is 12 residues long. General study results and limits: The normalized Chao1 diversity of multiple sclerosis patients was significantly lower than that of controls. Elevated frequency relative to controls characterized roughly 5 TRBV segments in patients, TRBV5-6, TRBV5-1 and TRBV20-1 among them. F measure grouped same-batch samples tightly together.

With respect to this clonotype: Its specificity is unknown.

Sequencing was done on a sample of blood. The TCR originated in a girl under 18 with multiple sclerosis. This chain connects TRBV11-2 to TRBJ1-2, with a weak D call TRBD1 (5 bases). CDR3 nucleotides: TGTGCCAGCAGCTTAGACAGGGCCGGCTACACCTTC. Translation gives CASSLDRAGYTF.